This TCR beta chain came from a study of CD8+ T cells in alopecia areata. Study at large: Patients given treatment had severity scored by the percentage of scalp area affected.

Documented treatment: oral pan-JAK inhibitor, 5-10 mg twice daily. This CDR3 comprises 16 residues. The V end lost 2 bases, the J end lost 0 bases, and 11 bases lay between the germline ends. Germline V lookup: CDR1 GTSNPN, CDR2 SVGIG (reference sequence). RNA was extracted and reverse transcribed into cDNA as the sequencing template. Method: immunoSEQ multiplex PCR; TCRdb's copy keeps in-frame clones and lacks some. Among about 200,000 clones, 35% to 40% were seen once, and the ten largest hold almost 0.5%. The specimen comprised CD4+ T cells sorted from blood, sampled at approximately week 30, from a patient treated with tofacitinib. The receptor's source is a human donor with alopecia areata. The J gene is TRBJ2-6, the V gene TRBV30; possibly TRBD1 for D (5 bases). The CDR3 loop reads CAWSRQRLSGANVLTF. Written as DNA, the CDR3 is TGTGCCTGGAGTCGACAGCGTCTCTCTGGGGCCAACGTCCTGACTTTC. Looking up the rest from reference TRBV30 and TRBJ2-6 gives the full variable domain: SQTIHQWPATLVQPVGSPLSLECTVEGTSNPNLYWYRQAAGRGLQLLFYSVGIGQISSEVPQNLSASRPQDRQFILSSKKLLLSDSGFYLCAWSRQRLSGANVLTFGAGSRLTVL.